Sequencing of this TCR beta chain was carried out in a study of T cell responses to AZD1222 COVID-19 vaccine. The CDR3 has 18 amino acids. J gave up 3 bases and V 4 bases, and 15 bases lay outside the gene matches. Germline values: CDR1 MGHRA, CDR2 YSYEKL. Assay used: immunoSEQ multiplex PCR; TCRdb lists only in-frame clones, some missing. Of roughly 180,000 clones in the sample, 80% to 95% are singletons; the top ten hold approximately 1.8%. A word on this clone: Antigen specificity is unknown.

Study-level findings and limits: Repertoires were obtained only post-peak T cell response. The donor group comprised mostly white British people and more females; the analysis possibly underestimated clonal diversity.

This sequence originates from an adult who received the AZD1222 COVID-19 vaccine. The source was peripheral blood, collected 28 days after the second AZD1222 dose. J is TRBJ2-7 and V is TRBV4-1, with 10 bases that match TRBD2. CDR3 nucleotide sequence: TGCGCCAGCAGCCCATTAGCGGGGGGTAATTTCAAAAGCTACGAGCAGTACTTC. Translation gives CASSPLAGGNFKSYEQYF.